What follows describes a single T cell receptor (beta chain). Between the trimmed V and J ends, which lost 6 bases and 0 bases, there was a span of 9 bases. Looked up from germline, CDR1 is MNHEY and CDR2 is SMNVEV (reference sequence). The CDR3 loop spans 14 amino acids. It was CD45RO-negative cells, positively selected for CCR7, that made up naive CD8 cells, with terminally differentiated effector memory CD45RA+ cells excluded. These data originate in a study of shared clonotypes between healthy human individuals. Assay used: immunoSEQ multiplex PCR; TCRdb lists only in-frame clones, some missing. There are millions of clones in the sample; 93% occur only once, and more than 1.5% lies in the top ten.

The TCR originated in a man in his late teens or twenties in good health. Some clones in this sample may be carry-over from other donors' samples. Sequenced sample: naive CD8+ T cells from PBMCs. The rearrangement uses TRBV27 and TRBJ1-5; D call uncertain. The CDR3 is CASRPLDSNQPQHF. Here the CDR3 DNA reads TGTGCCAGCAGACCTTTGGATAGCAATCAGCCCCAGCATTTT.